This is a list of T cell receptor beta chains from one sample in a study of blood T cell repertoires in COVID-19. Some clones are missing from TCRdb's copy, which holds only in-frame ones; the method was immunoSEQ multiplex PCR. The data show approximately 230,000 clones, with about 80% seen just once and roughly 10% held by the top ten. The material sequenced was peripheral blood. The receptors shown here come from a man at least 80 years old with acute or convalescent COVID-19. Each CDR3 is given with its conserved first and last residue. A D gene is named only where the DNA matches it firmly. Rows give clone size only sometimes, using once, few, many, or a class for an expanded clone.

v_call: TRBV30; d_call: -; j_call: TRBJ1-5; clone_size: -; cdr3_aa: CAWSVRAGPNQPQHF; cdr3_nt: TGTGCCTGGAGTGTACGGGCGGGACCAAATCAGCCCCAGCATTTT
v_call: TRBV28; d_call: TRBD2; j_call: TRBJ2-3; clone_size: -; cdr3_aa: CASSSPGLGAATQYF; cdr3_nt: TGTGCCAGCAGTTCACCGGGACTAGGGGCGGCGACGCAGTATTTT
v_call: TRBV18; d_call: -; j_call: TRBJ2-7; clone_size: -; cdr3_aa: CASSPFVTETYEQYF; cdr3_nt: TGTGCCAGCTCACCGTTCGTCACGGAGACCTACGAGCAGTACTTC
v_call: TRBV19; d_call: TRBD1; j_call: TRBJ2-3; clone_size: once; cdr3_aa: CASSSFSGQLTDTQYF; cdr3_nt: TGTGCCAGTAGTAGCTTCTCGGGACAGTTAACAGATACGCAGTATTTT
v_call: TRBV6-5; d_call: -; j_call: TRBJ2-1; clone_size: -; cdr3_aa: CASGRYNEQFF; cdr3_nt: TGTGCCAGCGGGCGCTACAATGAGCAGTTCTTC
v_call: TRBV5-6; d_call: -; j_call: TRBJ1-2; clone_size: once; cdr3_aa: CASSLGGQNYGYTF; cdr3_nt: TGTGCCAGCAGCTTGGGAGGGCAGAACTATGGCTACACCTTC
v_call: TRBV7-9; d_call: -; j_call: TRBJ1-2; clone_size: -; cdr3_aa: CASSLEGASNYGYTF; cdr3_nt: TGTGCCAGCAGCTTAGAGGGAGCTTCTAACTATGGCTACACCTTC
v_call: TRBV24-1; d_call: TRBD1; j_call: TRBJ2-7; clone_size: -; cdr3_aa: CATGTAYEQYF; cdr3_nt: TGTGCCACCGGGACAGCCTACGAGCAGTACTTC
v_call: TRBV28; d_call: -; j_call: TRBJ2-7; clone_size: -; cdr3_aa: CASSSFGSSYEQYF; cdr3_nt: TGTGCCAGCAGTTCCTTCGGGAGCTCCTACGAGCAGTACTTC
v_call: TRBV3-1/TRBV3-2; d_call: -; j_call: TRBJ1-1; clone_size: -; cdr3_aa: CASSQTGNTEAFF; cdr3_nt: TGTGCCAGCAGCCAGACGGGGAACACTGAAGCTTTCTTT
v_call: TRBV10-3; d_call: -; j_call: TRBJ2-7; clone_size: once; cdr3_aa: CAISESRVGSHEQYF; cdr3_nt: TGTGCCATCAGTGAGAGCAGGGTCGGGTCCCACGAGCAGTACTTC
v_call: TRBV19; d_call: -; j_call: TRBJ1-2; clone_size: -; cdr3_aa: CASSKDSVTIANYGYTF; cdr3_nt: TGTGCCAGTAGTAAGGACAGCGTAACTATAGCTAACTATGGCTACACCTTC
v_call: TRBV27; d_call: -; j_call: TRBJ2-7; clone_size: -; cdr3_aa: CASSPLGQGREQYF; cdr3_nt: TGTGCCAGCAGCCCTCTCGGGCAGGGTAGGGAGCAGTACTTC
v_call: TRBV7-6; d_call: TRBD1; j_call: TRBJ2-7; clone_size: -; cdr3_aa: CASSSRAGQGVYEQYF; cdr3_nt: TGTGCCAGCAGCTCCCGGGCGGGACAGGGGGTCTACGAGCAGTACTTC
v_call: TRBV4-1; d_call: -; j_call: TRBJ2-7; clone_size: -; cdr3_aa: CASSQDQVRGATYEQYF; cdr3_nt: TGCGCCAGCAGCCAAGATCAGGTCAGGGGGGCCACGTACGAGCAGTACTTC
v_call: TRBV28; d_call: -; j_call: TRBJ1-2; clone_size: -; cdr3_aa: CASSPQGSGYTF; cdr3_nt: TGTGCCAGCAGTCCCCAAGGGAGTGGCTACACCTTC
v_call: TRBV10-1; d_call: TRBD2; j_call: TRBJ2-3; clone_size: -; cdr3_aa: CASSKASGVRTDTQYF; cdr3_nt: TGCGCCAGCAGTAAAGCTAGCGGGGTTCGCACAGATACGCAGTATTTT
v_call: TRBV14; d_call: -; j_call: TRBJ1-3; clone_size: few; cdr3_aa: CASSQGPGNTIYF; cdr3_nt: TGTGCCAGCAGCCAAGGGCCTGGAAACACCATATATTTT
v_call: TRBV6-2/TRBV6-3; d_call: -; j_call: TRBJ2-1; clone_size: -; cdr3_aa: CASTPMLGTHDNEQFF; cdr3_nt: TGTGCCAGCACCCCGATGTTGGGCACCCACGACAATGAGCAGTTCTTC
v_call: TRBV9; d_call: -; j_call: TRBJ2-5; clone_size: -; cdr3_aa: CASSVAGAQGETQYF; cdr3_nt: TGTGCCAGCAGCGTAGCAGGGGCCCAGGGGGAGACCCAGTACTTC
v_call: TRBV11-2; d_call: -; j_call: TRBJ2-3; clone_size: once; cdr3_aa: CASGVQTVSDTQYF; cdr3_nt: TGTGCCAGCGGCGTCCAAACAGTTTCGGATACGCAGTATTTT
v_call: TRBV6-5; d_call: -; j_call: TRBJ1-1; clone_size: -; cdr3_aa: CASSYSALQGRIF; cdr3_nt: TGTGCCAGCAGTTACTCGGCTTTGCAGGGAAGGATCTTT
v_call: TRBV7-2; d_call: -; j_call: TRBJ2-7; clone_size: few; cdr3_aa: CASRPQGPVWSEQYF; cdr3_nt: TGTGCCAGCAGGCCTCAGGGGCCTGTGTGGAGCGAGCAGTACTTC
v_call: TRBV3-1/TRBV3-2; d_call: -; j_call: TRBJ2-2; clone_size: -; cdr3_aa: CASRVQGQSNPGELFF; cdr3_nt: TGTGCCAGCAGGGTCCAGGGGCAATCGAACCCCGGGGAGCTGTTTTTT